This passage covers 12 T cell receptor beta chains from one sample sequenced in a study of CD8 T cells in ankylosing spondylitis. Their cognate antigens are unknown. General study results and limits: The study identified a TCR beta motif of roughly eight highly homologous variants that appeared characteristic of ankylosing spondylitis blood.

Each CDR3 protein gets one entry after TCRdb re-called the 5' RACE reads with MiXCR. The repertoire holds 400,000 or so distinct CDR3 sequences, with roughly a quarter as singletons. Sequencing used blood, either unsorted or a sorted T cell fraction (not recorded which). The receptors derive from a male donor with ankylosing spondylitis.

This clonotype was picked up a small number of times. V gene TRBV12-3 or TRBV12-4 combines with J gene TRBJ2-2; TRBD1 might be the D (6 bases). This CDR3 has 15 residues. With 6 bases removed from V and 0 bases from J, the gap between germline ends came to 11 bases. The CDR3 region is CASREDRTNTGELFF. The CDR3 nucleotides read TGTGCCAGCAGAGAGGACAGAACGAACACCGGGGAGCTGTTTTTT.

The genes are TRBV5-1 and TRBJ2-4, with D possibly matching TRBD2 (6 bases). CDR3 length equals 15 residues. The germline V gene encodes CDR1 SGHRS and CDR2 YFSETQ. The germline V and J ends were trimmed by 0 bases and 10 bases, with 17 bases remaining between them. DNA for the CDR3: TGCGCCAGCAGCTTGGGAGCTCTGGGGGGAAGGATTCAGTACTTC. Its translation: CASSLGALGGRIQYF.

The chain combines TRBV9 with TRBJ1-3; 7 bases line up with TRBD1. This CDR3 region has 15 residues. V trimming: 2 bases; J trimming: 4 bases; junction bases outside the gene matches: 6. The germline V gene encodes CDR1 SGDLS and CDR2 YYNGEE. CDR3 loop: CASSVNSGQGNTIYF. The CDR3 DNA sequence: TGTGCCAGCAGCGTGAATTCGGGACAGGGAAACACCATATATTTT.

This clonotype was counted ten times or more. The chain couples TRBV20-1 to TRBJ2-7, with 7 bases matching TRBD1. The CDR3 is 13 residues long. Germline V gene sequence: CDR1 DFQATT, CDR2 SNEGSKA (reference sequence). The CDR3 DNA reads TGCAGCTTGATCGACAGGGATGGCTACGAGCAGTACTTC. Translated: CSLIDRDGYEQYF.

This clonotype occurred a few times. The J gene is TRBJ2-5, the V gene TRBV3-1; D remains unclear. The germline gives CDR1 LGHDT, CDR2 YNNKEL (reference sequence). This CDR3 has 12 residues. With 1 base removed from V and 9 bases from J, the gap between germline ends came to 9 bases. CDR3 nucleotides: TGTGCCAGCAGCCAAGGGGATGAGCCCCAGTACTTC. Translated, it gives CASSQGDEPQYF.

This rearrangement joins TRBV5-1 to TRBJ1-2; no clear D gene. CDR1 is SGHRS, CDR2 YFSETQ, per germline. V gave up 1 base and J gave up 4 bases, with 11 bases separating them. CDR3 length equals 14 residues. CDR3 nucleotides: TGCGCCAGCAGCTTGATGGGCCGTACCTATGGCTACACCTTC. This translates into CASSLMGRTYGYTF.

The sample holds a few counts of this clonotype. The chain uses TRBV3-1 and TRBJ2-3, with D perhaps TRBD1 or TRBD2 (5 bases each). Germline loops: CDR1 LGHDT, CDR2 YNNKEL (reference sequence). V lost 5 bases, J lost 5 bases, and 23 bases lay in between. The CDR3 sequence is 17 residues long. The CDR3 here is CASSNEGTAPTVDTQYF. DNA of the CDR3: TGTGCCAGCAGCAACGAGGGGACGGCTCCAACTGTAGATACGCAGTATTTT.

There are a few counts of this clonotype. This chain links TRBV6-1 with TRBJ2-1; 11 positions agree with TRBD1. Trimming took 6 bases from V and 7 from J; bases not matched to a gene: 8. The germline V gene has CDR1 MNHNS and CDR2 SASEGT. The CDR3 totals 15 residues. The CDR3 DNA is TGTGCCAGCAGACCCTCCGGGACAGGGGGGAATGAGCAGTTCTTC. Its protein product is CASRPSGTGGNEQFF.

This clonotype was seen a handful of times. The gene calls are TRBV7-9 and TRBJ2-7; 11 positions match TRBD2. The CDR3 is 13 residues long. The junction had 2 bases not matched to a gene; V was cut back by 5 bases and J by 5 bases. Germline CDR1 reads SEHNR; CDR2 reads FQNEAQ (reference sequence). As DNA, the CDR3 is TGTGCCAGCAGCCCGGGACTAGCGGACGAGCAGTACTTC. This encodes CASSPGLADEQYF.

There are many counts of this clonotype. The rearrangement uses TRBV12-3 or TRBV12-4 and TRBJ1-1, with D maybe TRBD1 (5 bases). The CDR3 is made up of 12 amino acids. Between the trimmed V and J ends, which lost 5 bases and 10 bases, there was a span of 14 bases. For the CDR3, the DNA is TGTGCCAGCAGTGGGGCCCATAATCGAGCTTTCTTT. It specifies CASSGAHNRAFF.

This clonotype was observed many times. The chain employs TRBV12-3 or TRBV12-4 and TRBJ2-2; D is possibly TRBD2 (5 bases). V shed 1 base and J shed 4 bases, with 7 bases lying between them. The CDR3 runs 14 residues. The CDR3 region has the DNA TGTGCCAGCAGTTTAGTGGGGAGCACCGGGGAGCTGTTTTTT. Its protein is CASSLVGSTGELFF.

The chain combines TRBV7-6 with TRBJ2-7; 9 bases match TRBD1. Per germline, CDR1 SGHVS and CDR2 FNYEAQ. The CDR3 extends over 15 amino acids. Trimming cost V 3 bases and J 1 base; bases outside gene matches: 4. The DNA for the CDR3 is TGTGCCAGCAGCTTCGACAGGGGGAGGTCCTACGAGCAGTACTTC. Protein: CASSFDRGRSYEQYF.